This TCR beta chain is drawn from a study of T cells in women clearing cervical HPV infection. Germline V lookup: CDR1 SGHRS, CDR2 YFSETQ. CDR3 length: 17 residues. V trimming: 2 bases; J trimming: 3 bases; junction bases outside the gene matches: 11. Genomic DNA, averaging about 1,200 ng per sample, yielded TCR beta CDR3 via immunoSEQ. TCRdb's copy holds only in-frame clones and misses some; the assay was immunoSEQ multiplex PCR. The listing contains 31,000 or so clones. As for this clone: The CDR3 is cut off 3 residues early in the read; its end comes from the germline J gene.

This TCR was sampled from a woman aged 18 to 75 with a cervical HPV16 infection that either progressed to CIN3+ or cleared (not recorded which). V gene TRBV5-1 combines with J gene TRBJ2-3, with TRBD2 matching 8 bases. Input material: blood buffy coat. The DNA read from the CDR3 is TGCGCCAGCAGCTTCAGGCTCGGCGGGGGGACGACAGATACG. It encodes CASSFRLGGGTTDT. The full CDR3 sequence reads CASSFRLGGGTTDTQYF.